This paragraph covers one T cell receptor beta chain sequence. Its antigen is not identified. The data originate from a study of Ad26.COV2.S vaccination and SARS-CoV-2 variants. Study-wide results and limits: Recipients given vaccine exceeded placebo recipients in spike-specific TCR breadth.

Measured with immunoSEQ multiplex PCR; TCRdb has only the in-frame clones, and not every one. Altogether about 400,000 clones are present, around 91% being singletons, with the ten largest covering 1.9%. This CDR3 is 17 amino acids long. With 3 bases removed from V and 0 bases from J, the gap between germline ends came to 15 bases. Germline V lookup: CDR1 LNHNV, CDR2 YYDKDF (reference sequence). Regarding treatment: 19 received Ad26.COV2.S at low or high dose, single or two shots; about 5 received placebo; per-sample allocation not given. Repertoires come from day 63 after the first vaccine or placebo injection. Ad26.COV2.S expressed prefusion-stabilized spike from the original Wuhan strain.

This TCR came from a person between 18 and 60 years old who received the Ad26.COV2.S COVID-19 vaccine or a placebo. The chain recombines TRBV15 with TRBJ2-4, with a tentative D call TRBD1 (7 bases). The material sequenced was peripheral blood, taken in a trial of Ad26.COV2.S vaccine versus placebo. CDR3 sequence reads: CATSRGGQFLAKNIQYF. The CDR3 DNA sequence: TGTGCCACCAGCAGGGGGGGACAGTTTCTAGCCAAAAACATTCAGTACTTC.